This TCR beta chain was found in a study of blood T cell repertoires in COVID-19. Trimming shortened V by 7 bases and J by 6 bases, and 26 bases separated the two germline ends. The CDR3 is 17 residues long. Germline CDR1 is KGHDR and CDR2 is SFDVKD. Method: immunoSEQ multiplex PCR; TCRdb's copy keeps in-frame clones and lacks some. The repertoire includes over 250,000 clones, approximately 83% of them detected once, and around a tenth sits in the top ten. The source of this sequence is a woman in her forties or fifties who had recovered from COVID-19. The J gene is TRBJ1-2, the V gene TRBV24-1; tentative D call: TRBD1 (6 bases). The specimen sequenced was peripheral blood. The CDR3: CATSAPDSGTMLNGYTF. In nucleotides, the CDR3 is TGTGCCACCAGCGCCCCGGACAGCGGAACCATGTTGAATGGCTACACCTTC.